This paragraph covers one TCR beta chain sequence. With V trimmed by 5 bases and J by 4 bases, 6 bases remained unmatched. Looked up from germline, CDR1 is LNHDA and CDR2 is SQIVND (reference sequence). The CDR3 covers 15 residues. This record belongs to a study of blood T cell repertoires in COVID-19. On the study more broadly: Acute and convalescent COVID-19 specimens originated in the United States, Italy and Spain.

Profiling relied on immunoSEQ multiplex PCR, and the TCRdb table lists in-frame clones only, not all of them. Here the sample spans roughly 68,000 clones, about 91% being singletons. This TCR was recovered from a woman in her 70s with acute or convalescent COVID-19. Sequences were obtained from peripheral blood. J is TRBJ2-2 and V is TRBV19; 8 bases are a match to TRBD1. CDR3 sequence: CASSFDRGGTGELFF. Here the CDR3 DNA reads TGTGCCAGTAGTTTCGACAGGGGAGGCACCGGGGAGCTGTTTTTT.